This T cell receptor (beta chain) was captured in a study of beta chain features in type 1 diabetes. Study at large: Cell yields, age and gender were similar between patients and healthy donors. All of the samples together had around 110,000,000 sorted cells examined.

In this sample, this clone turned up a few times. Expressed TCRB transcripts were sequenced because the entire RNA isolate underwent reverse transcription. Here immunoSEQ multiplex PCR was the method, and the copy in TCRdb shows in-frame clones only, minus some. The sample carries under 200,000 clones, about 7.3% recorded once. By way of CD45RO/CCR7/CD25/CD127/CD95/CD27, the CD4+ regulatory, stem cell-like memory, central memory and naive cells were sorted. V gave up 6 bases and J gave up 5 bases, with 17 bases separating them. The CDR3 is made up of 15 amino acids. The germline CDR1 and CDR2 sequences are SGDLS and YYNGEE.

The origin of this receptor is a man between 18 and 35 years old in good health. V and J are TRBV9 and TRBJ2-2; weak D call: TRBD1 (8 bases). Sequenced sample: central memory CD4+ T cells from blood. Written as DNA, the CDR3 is TGTGCCAGCATTGTGTACAGGGGGGGGACCGGGGAGCTGTTTTTT. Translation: CASIVYRGGTGELFF. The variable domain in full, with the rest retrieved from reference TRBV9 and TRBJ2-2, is DSGVTQTPKHLITATGQRVTLRCSPRSGDLSVYWYQQSLDQGLQFLIQYYNGEERAKGNILERFSAQQFPDLHSELNLSSLELGDSALYFCASIVYRGGTGELFFGEGSRLTVL.